This entry concerns a single TCR beta chain. Its antigen is currently unknown. As processed by the authors: Junction-only immunoSEQ sequences carried no quality scores, so filtering differed. Here immunoSEQ multiplex PCR was the method, and the copy in TCRdb shows in-frame clones only, minus some. V and J calls and clone size come straight from that table; D and trimming were deduced from the DNA. This sample has just over 2,000,000 clones, with around 96% found just once. The data are from a study of shared clonotypes between healthy human individuals. Study-level results: What naive subsets generally showed was a larger estimated richness than memory subsets showed.

Naive-designated CD8 cells lacked CD45RO, were positively enriched for CCR7, and omitted terminally differentiated effector memory CD45RA+ cells. The CDR3 has 17 residues. V dropped 2 bases and J dropped 6; count of bases not matched to a gene: 12. CDR1 and CDR2 (germline): KGHSH, LQKENI. The sample taken for sequencing was naive CD8+ T cells sorted from blood. This sequence joins TRBV18 and TRBJ2-7; 11 bases match TRBD2. The receptor's source is a man in his late teens or twenties in good health. The CDR3 here is CASSPTRLAGGSTEQYF. CDR3 bases: TGTGCCAGCTCACCAACCCGCCTAGCGGGAGGTTCGACCGAGCAGTACTTC.